Detailed here is one TCR beta chain. Germline CDR1 and CDR2: LGHDT and YNNKEL (reference sequence). V shed 0 bases and J shed 4 bases, with 9 bases lying between them. This CDR3 is built from 14 residues. The source of the sample is a study of blood T cell repertoires in COVID-19. The repertoire was sequenced with immunoSEQ multiplex PCR; TCRdb's copy has only in-frame clones and lacks some. Among around 130,000 clones listed, around 84% were seen once. The rearrangement joins TRBV3-1 (or the pseudogene TRBV3-2) to TRBJ1-1; unclear D gene. The TCR originated in a man between 35 and 55 years old with acute COVID-19. The sample consisted of PBMCs or T cells enriched from blood (not recorded which). The CDR3 reads CASSQDKGSTEAFF. CDR3 DNA: TGTGCCAGCAGCCAAGATAAAGGGAGCACTGAAGCTTTCTTT.